This T cell receptor (beta chain) was captured by sequencing in a study of PD-L1 blockade in urothelial cancer. For the study at large: Intravenous atezolizumab, 1,200 mg every 3 weeks, was begun by patients in the mid-2010s. About nine tenths of the roughly 29 patients were men with bladder-origin urothelial cancer.

A remark on this clone: The junction departs from the called germline gene at one end, perhaps through a read error.

Stated time point: pretreatment peripheral blood. Synthetic TCR analog templates were spiked into each PCR. The protocol was immunoSEQ multiplex PCR, while the TCRdb copy is restricted to in-frame clones and leaves out a portion. The sample has 130,000 or so clones, around 84% seen once. The clonotype originates from a man in his fifties or sixties with urothelial cancer. Sample: PBMCs, taken around atezolizumab (anti-PD-L1) treatment.

For the CDR3, the DNA is TGTGCCTGGAGCTGGAATAGGGGCTGCGAATTT. This codes for CAWSWNRGCEF. The chain is built from TRBV30 and TRBJ1-1; the D gene is possibly TRBD1 (5 bases). The germline V gene encodes CDR1 GTSNPN and CDR2 SVGIG (reference sequence). The CDR3 runs 11 residues.